This T cell receptor beta chain was profiled in a study of CD8 T cell repertoires and HIV-1 epitope variants. Overall study: A 10-day culture received IL-2, IL-7 and IL-15 on days 3 and 7.

Concerning this clone: Its antigen remains unknown.

In germline, CDR1 is SEHNR, CDR2 FQNEAQ (reference sequence). The CDR3 length is 14 residues. J gave up 0 bases and V 4 bases, and 2 bases lay outside the gene matches. Regarding the study as a whole: Of nine antigen-specific beta clonotypes, six appeared to cross-react with escape variants.

TCRdb's table, derived via immunoSEQ multiplex PCR, lists solely in-frame clones and lacks some. Here the sample spans 4,600 or so clones, about 67% being singletons. Sequences were obtained from cultured CD8+ T cells derived from PBMCs. The chain is built from TRBV7-9 and TRBJ1-2; 7 bases map to TRBD1. The receptor's source is a male donor with HIV. The CDR3 region has the DNA TGTGCCAGCAGCTCGACAGGGTCTAACTATGGCTACACCTTC. Translation gives CASSSTGSNYGYTF.